Below, 27 T cell receptor beta chains from the same sample are listed, as sequenced in a study of PD-L1 blockade in urothelial cancer (dated by TCRdb to about 2017). The sample's time point label, in plain terms: peripheral blood 6 weeks after treatment start. The library was produced with the immunoSEQ multiplex PCR assay. TCRdb provides this immuneACCESS table in a form limited to in-frame rearrangements. Some clones are lacking; in checked studies, under half of them reflect an unresolved V gene, and why the rest are absent is not known. The sample table lists around 48,000 clones, approximately 86% of them with a count of one. Jointly, the top ten make up roughly 10% of the sample. The specimen was PBMCs, collected around atezolizumab (anti-PD-L1) treatment. Receptor source: a man in his sixties with urothelial cancer.

The chain combines TRBV23-1 with TRBJ2-3; D perhaps matches TRBD1 (5 bases). TRBV23-1 is an ORF, and what it does is uncertain. Trimming removed 4 bases from V and 2 bases from J, with 19 bases in between. The CDR3 has 17 amino acids. Here the CDR3 reads CASSPLFRGMHTDTQYF. As DNA, the CDR3 is TGCGCCAGCAGTCCACTTTTTAGGGGAATGCACACAGATACGCAGTATTTT.

J is TRBJ1-5 and V is TRBV4-2; D is perhaps TRBD1 (6 bases). V was trimmed by 4 bases and J by 1 base, leaving 8 bases between them. Looked up from germline, CDR1 is LGHNA and CDR2 is YNFKEQ. This CDR3 is built from 14 residues. The CDR3 sequence: CASSLQGSNQPQHF. The DNA for the CDR3 is TGTGCCAGCAGCCTTCAGGGGAGCAATCAGCCCCAGCATTTT.

CDR3 in DNA: TGTGCCAGCAGCTTAGCCCAGACAGGGTGGGGAGAGACCCAGTACTTC. It specifies CASSLAQTGWGETQYF. The chain is built from TRBV7-8 and TRBJ2-5; 7 nucleotides line up with TRBD1. The length of the CDR3 is 16 residues. V shed 0 bases and J 4 bases; nucleotides not matched to a gene: 8. Germline V gene lookup returns CDR1 SGHVS and CDR2 FQNEAQ.

This chain connects TRBV5-4 to TRBJ2-4; D uncertain. Germline CDR1 reads SGHNT; CDR2 reads YYREEE (reference sequence). The CDR3 is 18 amino acids. The V end lost 0 bases, the J end lost 0 bases, and 16 bases lay between the germline ends. CDR3 DNA: TGTGCCAGCAGCTTGGCGTTTGGGCAGTCAGTAGCCAAAAACATTCAGTACTTC. It translates to CASSLAFGQSVAKNIQYF.

The chain has TRBV15 and TRBJ2-5; 8 nucleotides line up with TRBD1. This CDR3 has 15 residues. Germline V gene sequence: CDR1 LNHNV, CDR2 YYDKDF (reference sequence). V trimming: 1 base; J trimming: 1 base; junction bases outside the gene matches: 2. The CDR3: CATSRGTGGQETQYF. DNA for the CDR3: TGTGCCACCAGCAGAGGAACAGGGGGCCAAGAGACCCAGTACTTC.

This clone was seen only a few times. The chain carries TRBV7-9 and TRBJ2-5, with D maybe TRBD2 (7 bases). The CDR3 has 16 residues. Germline CDR1 SEHNR, CDR2 FQNEAQ (reference sequence). V was cut by 4 bases and J by 7 bases, with 22 bases left in between. CDR3 region: CASSSTAGAPSGTQYF. The CDR3 nucleotides read TGTGCCAGCAGCTCTACTGCGGGGGCCCCCTCGGGGACCCAGTACTTC.

The DNA of the CDR3 is TGTGCCAGCAGCAGGGACAGCCAGCCGGGGCAGCCCCAGCATTTT. It yields the protein CASSRDSQPGQPQHF. J is TRBJ1-5 and V is TRBV27; 7 nucleotides match TRBD1. Trimming took 6 bases from V and 7 from J; bases not matched to a gene: 12. The CDR3 is made up of 15 amino acids. Germline values: CDR1 MNHEY, CDR2 SMNVEV (reference sequence).

The chain uses TRBV6-1 and TRBJ2-5, with D possibly being TRBD2 (7 bases). This CDR3 is built from 15 residues. The V gene lost 7 bases and the J gene lost 5 bases, with 20 bases spanning the gap. The germline V gene has CDR1 MNHNS and CDR2 SASEGT. CDR3 region: CASNLMGGGRETQYF. The CDR3 DNA sequence: TGTGCCAGCAATCTTATGGGCGGGGGCCGGGAGACCCAGTACTTC.

This chain connects TRBV5-1 to TRBJ1-1; D may be TRBD1 (5 bases). Trimming left V 0 bases short and J 11 bases short, with 11 bases between. Germline lookup yields CDR1 SGHRS and CDR2 YFSETQ. The CDR3 covers 12 residues. CDR3: CASSLEGVRAFF. The CDR3 DNA reads as TGCGCCAGCAGCTTGGAAGGGGTTCGCGCTTTCTTT. Combining the CDR3 with reference TRBV5-1 and TRBJ1-1 gives the whole variable domain KAGVTQTPRYLIKTRGQQVTLSCSPISGHRSVSWYQQTPGQGLQFLFEYFSETQRNKGNFPGRFSGRQFSNSRSEMNVSTLELGDSALYLCASSLEGVRAFFGQGTRLTVV.

V is TRBV10-3 and J is TRBJ2-3, with D perhaps matching TRBD1 (5 bases). CDR1 is ENHRY, CDR2 SYGVKD, per germline. This CDR3 contains 15 residues. The V gene lost 4 bases and the J gene lost 2 bases, with 13 bases spanning the gap. DNA for the CDR3: TGTGCCATCAGTGGGGTAGACAGTTTCACAGATACGCAGTATTTT. Encoded protein: CAISGVDSFTDTQYF.

The chain uses TRBV28 and TRBJ1-1, with a possible D match to TRBD1 (5 bases). This CDR3 comprises 15 residues. CDR1 is MDHEN, CDR2 SYDVKM, per germline. V was trimmed by 6 bases and J by 0 bases, leaving 14 bases between them. The CDR3 region has the DNA TGTGCCAGCAGGGAACAGGAACTGATGAACACTGAAGCTTTCTTT. Amino acid sequence: CASREQELMNTEAFF.

This clone was counted a single time. V gene TRBV11-2 combines with J gene TRBJ2-1; 8 bases match TRBD2. V lost 2 bases, J lost 4 bases, and 4 bases stayed unmatched. Germline V gene sequence: CDR1 SGHAT, CDR2 FQNNGV. There are 15 residues in the CDR3. The CDR3 loop is CASSLMGGGYNEQFF. DNA for the CDR3: TGTGCCAGCAGCTTAATGGGCGGGGGGTACAATGAGCAGTTCTTC.

V gene TRBV28 combines with J gene TRBJ2-1; 12 nucleotides match TRBD2. The CDR3 extends over 16 amino acids. V lost 4 bases, J lost 4 bases, and 5 bases stayed unmatched. The V gene's germline CDR1 is MDHEN and CDR2 SYDVKM. As DNA, the CDR3 is TGTGCCAGCAGTTCTGGACTAGCGGGGCTTTACAATGAGCAGTTCTTC. Its translation is CASSSGLAGLYNEQFF.

The chain joins TRBV7-3 to TRBJ2-3; a weak D match, TRBD2 (5 bases). The CDR3 contains 16 residues. V lost 2 bases and J lost 2, with 14 bases in between. Germline V gives CDR1 SGHTA, CDR2 FQGTGA. The CDR3 DNA reads TGTGCCAGCAGCTTATTGCCAGCGGCGGTCACAGATACGCAGTATTTT. Translating gives CASSLLPAAVTDTQYF.

This chain links TRBV6-5 with TRBJ2-3; 9 nucleotides match TRBD2. Germline V gene lookup returns CDR1 MNHEY and CDR2 SVGAGI. J lost 5 bases, V lost 10 bases, and 10 bases had no gene match. The CDR3 totals 14 residues. The CDR3 region has the DNA TGTGCCACCCGGGGCGGGGGGGCCAAAGATACGCAGTATTTT. It yields the protein CATRGGGAKDTQYF.

This clone was seen more than once but under ten times. The chain recombines TRBV28 with TRBJ2-1, with 8 bases identical to TRBD2. Germline V gives CDR1 MDHEN, CDR2 SYDVKM. With 1 base clipped from V and 0 bases from J, the junction kept 2 bases outside the gene matches. This CDR3 region has 16 residues. The CDR3 reads CASSLSSGGSYNEQFF. The CDR3 DNA follows: TGTGCCAGCAGTTTATCCAGCGGGGGCTCCTACAATGAGCAGTTCTTC.

This clone is a singleton in its sample. CDR3 amino acids: CASSLVVGAGELFF. CDR3 nucleotide sequence: TGCGCCAGCAGCTTGGTAGTCGGGGCCGGGGAGCTGTTTTTT. This chain connects TRBV5-1 to TRBJ2-2, with D perhaps matching TRBD2 (5 bases). The CDR3 contains 14 residues. The V and J ends lost 0 bases and 6 bases respectively, with 9 bases between them. Germline CDR1 SGHRS, CDR2 YFSETQ.

This chain uses TRBV7-3 with TRBJ2-1; 9 bases are a match to TRBD2. V lost 0 bases, J lost 8 bases, and 8 bases stayed unmatched. The CDR3 spans 16 residues. CDR1 and CDR2 (germline): SGHTA, FQGTGA. The CDR3 spells CASSLTPSGVVHEQFF. The DNA for the CDR3 is TGTGCCAGCAGCTTAACCCCTAGCGGGGTGGTCCATGAGCAGTTCTTC.

The genes are TRBV27 and TRBJ1-5, with unresolved D. This CDR3 region has 14 residues. V was cut by 5 bases and J by 1 base, with 9 bases left in between. CDR1 and CDR2 from the germline V gene are MNHEY and SMNVEV (reference sequence). The CDR3 sequence: CASSPGLSNQPQHF. The CDR3 DNA follows: TGTGCCAGCAGTCCCGGACTGAGCAATCAGCCCCAGCATTTT.

The chain uses TRBV18 and TRBJ1-2; D gene ambiguous. CDR3 length: 14 amino acids. Trimming cost V 7 bases and J 14 bases, with 26 bases left between them. CDR1 and CDR2 (germline): KGHSH, LQKENI. In DNA form, the CDR3 reads TGTGCCAGCTTCACCCTAAACACCGGGTCAAGGATAACCTTC. Protein sequence: CASFTLNTGSRITF.

This rearrangement joins TRBV7-9 to TRBJ1-4; TRBD1 matches at 8 bases. Germline lookup yields CDR1 SEHNR and CDR2 FQNEAQ (reference sequence). V was clipped by 4 bases and J by 7 bases; unmatched bases: 11. The CDR3 covers 16 residues. This CDR3 reads CASSSHRDRNREKLFF. The CDR3 nucleotides are TGTGCCAGCAGCTCTCACCGGGACAGGAACCGTGAAAAACTGTTTTTT.

The sample holds one count of this clone. The J gene is TRBJ2-4, the V gene TRBV7-2; 8 bases are shared with TRBD1. Looked up from germline, CDR1 is SGHTA and CDR2 is FQGNSA. V shed 6 bases, J shed 7 bases, and the junction held 14 bases outside the gene matches. The CDR3 has 16 amino acids. This chain's CDR3 is CASSRPSTGTGNIQYF. The CDR3, as DNA: TGTGCCAGCAGTCGCCCGAGTACCGGGACAGGTAACATTCAGTACTTC.

V gene TRBV28 combines with J gene TRBJ1-6; 9 bases match TRBD1. The CDR3 consists of 15 residues. Unmatched junction bases numbered 9, after V lost 6 bases and J lost 9 bases. Germline CDR1 is MDHEN and CDR2 is SYDVKM. CDR3 residues: CASRTQGAGGSPLHF. CDR3 DNA: TGTGCCAGCAGAACACAGGGGGCGGGAGGTTCACCCCTCCACTTT.

This chain joins TRBV5-8 and TRBJ2-3, with D perhaps TRBD1 (6 bases). CDR1 and CDR2 from the germline V gene are SGHTS and YDEGEE. The CDR3 loop spans 15 amino acids. The germline V and J ends were trimmed by 0 bases and 0 bases, with 8 bases remaining between them. The CDR3 nucleotides are TGTGCCAGCAGCTTGGCAGGGGCTAGCACAGATACGCAGTATTTT. This translates into CASSLAGASTDTQYF.

The chain employs TRBV2 and TRBJ2-2, with 8 bases aligning to TRBD1. Germline values: CDR1 SNHLY, CDR2 FYNNEI. This CDR3 contains 16 residues. After removal of 8 bases from V and 5 bases from J, the junction contained 13 bases not matched to a gene. CDR3 sequence: CASHGQGNILTGELFF. DNA of the CDR3: TGTGCCAGCCATGGACAGGGTAATATCTTAACCGGGGAGCTGTTTTTT.

The chain employs TRBV6-5 and TRBJ2-1, with unresolved D. CDR3 length equals 13 residues. Germline assignment: CDR1 MNHEY and CDR2 SVGAGI. The V end lost 4 bases, the J end lost 9 bases, and 13 bases lay between the germline ends. The CDR3 loop reads CASSSQVGSEQFF. The CDR3 DNA reads as TGTGCCAGCAGTTCTCAGGTCGGCAGTGAGCAGTTCTTC.

The chain carries TRBV5-1 and TRBJ2-7, with a weak D call TRBD1 (6 bases). The V gene lost 6 bases and the J gene lost 2 bases, with 15 bases spanning the gap. The CDR3 extends over 14 amino acids. Germline CDR1 and CDR2: SGHRS and YFSETQ. As DNA, the CDR3 is TGCGCCAGCAACAACGACAGGCCACCCTACGAGCAGTACTTC. Protein product: CASNNDRPPYEQYF.